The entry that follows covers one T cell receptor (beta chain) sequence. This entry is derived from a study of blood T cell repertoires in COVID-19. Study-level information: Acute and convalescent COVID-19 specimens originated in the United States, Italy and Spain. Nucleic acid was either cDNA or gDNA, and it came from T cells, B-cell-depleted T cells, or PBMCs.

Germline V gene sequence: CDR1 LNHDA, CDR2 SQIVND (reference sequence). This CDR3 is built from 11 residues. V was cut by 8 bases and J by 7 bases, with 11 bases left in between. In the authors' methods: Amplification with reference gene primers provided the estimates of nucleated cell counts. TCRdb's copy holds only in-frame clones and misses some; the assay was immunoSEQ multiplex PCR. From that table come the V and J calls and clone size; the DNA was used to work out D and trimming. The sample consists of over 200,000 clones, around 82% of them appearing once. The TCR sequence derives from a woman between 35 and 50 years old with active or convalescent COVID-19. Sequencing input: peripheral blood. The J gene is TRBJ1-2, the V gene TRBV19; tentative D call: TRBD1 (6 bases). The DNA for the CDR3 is TGTGCCAGTGGCTTAGGGGGTGGCTACACCTTC. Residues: CASGLGGGYTF.